This record covers a single T cell receptor beta chain. The primer mix had 60 Vbeta and 13 Jbeta primers. TCRdb's copy holds only in-frame clones and misses some; the assay was immunoSEQ multiplex PCR. The sample consists of approximately 140,000 clones, around three quarters of them appearing once. The length of the CDR3 is 16 residues. Germline V CDR1 and CDR2: MGHRA, YSYEKL. V lost 0 bases and J lost 4; bases outside the gene matches: 4. The source of the sample is a study of cytomegalovirus exposure and HLA in healthy donors. Study-wide context: Earlier findings included over 90 million unique TCR beta sequences obtained from some 180 million T cells. Out of 398 genotyped donors, 81% belonged to the Caucasian-associated ancestry cluster.

Healthy bone marrow donors made up the donors. Donors likely had unrecorded immune exposures despite being nominally healthy when sampled. The source of this sequence is a woman aged 55-69 years in good health and CMV-seropositive. V is TRBV4-1 and J is TRBJ1-4, with 8 bases matching TRBD1. The sample was PBMCs. CDR3 in DNA: TGCGCCAGCAGCCAAGACCCAGGGACAGGTAATGAAAAACTGTTTTTT. This translates into CASSQDPGTGNEKLFF.